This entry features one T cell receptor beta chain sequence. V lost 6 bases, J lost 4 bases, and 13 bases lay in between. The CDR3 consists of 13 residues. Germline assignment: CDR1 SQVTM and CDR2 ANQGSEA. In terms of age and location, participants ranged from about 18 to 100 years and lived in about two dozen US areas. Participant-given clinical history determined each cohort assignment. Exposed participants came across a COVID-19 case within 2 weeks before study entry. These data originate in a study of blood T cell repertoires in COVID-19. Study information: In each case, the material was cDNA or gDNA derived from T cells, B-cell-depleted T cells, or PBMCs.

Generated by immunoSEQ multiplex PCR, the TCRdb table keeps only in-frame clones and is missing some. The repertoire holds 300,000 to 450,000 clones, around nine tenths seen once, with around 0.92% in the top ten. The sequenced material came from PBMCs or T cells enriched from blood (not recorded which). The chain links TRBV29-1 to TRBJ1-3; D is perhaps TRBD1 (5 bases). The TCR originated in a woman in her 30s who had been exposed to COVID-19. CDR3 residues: CSVAQALGNTIYF. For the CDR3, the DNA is TGCAGCGTGGCACAGGCTCTCGGAAACACCATATATTTT.